This section outlines one TCR beta chain sequence together with its context. Its antigen is not known. This specimen comes from a study of T cells in Graves' hyperthyroidism and ophthalmopathy. Study-wide results and caveats: Ophthalmopathy and stable hyperthyroidism were told apart by a 13 V-J model.

The CDR3 extends over 16 amino acids. The ends were cut back, 1 base at V and 0 bases at J, with 11 bases in the middle. CDR1 SGHRS and CDR2 YFSETQ come from the germline V gene. RNA transcripts provided the source from which TCR beta CDR3 regions were amplified. Initially, a first-round RT-PCR of the TCR CDR3 employed the HTBI primer set. MiXCR, run by TCRdb on the multiplex PCR reads, gives a single entry per CDR3 protein. The profile shows some 500,000 distinct CDR3 sequences, roughly a sixth of them singletons. The chain links TRBV5-1 to TRBJ2-1; no reliable D call. This clonotype originated in a woman aged 30 to 39 with Graves' ophthalmopathy. Sample: blood. The CDR3 protein is CASSLISPSSYNEQFF. Here the CDR3 DNA reads TGCGCCAGCAGCTTGATAAGTCCCAGCTCCTACAATGAGCAGTTCTTC.